A selection of T cell receptor beta chains follows, all from one sample in a study of OX40 agonist ivuxolimab in advanced cancers. Generated by immunoSEQ multiplex PCR, the TCRdb table keeps only in-frame clones and is missing some. The repertoire includes around 84,000 clones, about nine tenths of them detected once, and around 0.44% sits in the top ten. This material consisted of CD4+ or CD8+ T cells sorted from blood, taken in a trial of the OX40 agonist ivuxolimab. These receptors were taken from an adult with an advanced solid tumor such as melanoma, head and neck, liver or kidney cancer. Both conserved end residues are part of each CDR3. The order of the fields is V gene, CDR3 length, clone size, J gene, D gene, CDR3 protein, CDR3 DNA. A D gene is named only where the DNA matches it firmly. The listing skips clone size in some rows; elsewhere it reads once, few, many or a size class.

V gene: TRBV6-6
CDR3 length: 14
clone size: -
J gene: TRBJ1-5
D gene: TRBD1
CDR3 protein: CASSLTGVGQPQHF
CDR3 DNA: TGTGCCAGCAGTCTGACAGGGGTTGGGCAGCCCCAGCATTTT

V gene: TRBV4-2
CDR3 length: 15
clone size: -
J gene: TRBJ2-2
D gene: -
CDR3 protein: CASSQIRGTTGELFF
CDR3 DNA: TGTGCCAGCAGCCAGATCCGGGGCACCACCGGGGAGCTGTTTTTT

V gene: TRBV18
CDR3 length: 15
clone size: -
J gene: TRBJ1-5
D gene: -
CDR3 protein: CASSPDLGSNQPQHF
CDR3 DNA: TGTGCCAGCTCCCCCGACCTTGGGAGCAATCAGCCCCAGCATTTT

V gene: TRBV11-2
CDR3 length: 13
clone size: -
J gene: TRBJ2-3
D gene: -
CDR3 protein: CASSLDGTDTQYF
CDR3 DNA: TGTGCCAGCAGCTTAGATGGCACAGATACGCAGTATTTT

V gene: TRBV11-3
CDR3 length: 15
clone size: -
J gene: TRBJ1-5
D gene: -
CDR3 protein: CASTPPGDSNQPQHF
CDR3 DNA: TGTGCCAGTACGCCCCCAGGCGATAGCAATCAGCCCCAGCATTTT

V gene: TRBV18
CDR3 length: 14
clone size: -
J gene: TRBJ1-1
D gene: TRBD1
CDR3 protein: CASSVGQGTGEAFF
CDR3 DNA: TGTGCCAGCTCCGTGGGACAGGGAACGGGTGAAGCTTTCTTT

V gene: TRBV9
CDR3 length: 16
clone size: -
J gene: TRBJ2-1
D gene: -
CDR3 protein: CASSVGGDYSYNEQFF
CDR3 DNA: TGTGCCAGCAGCGTAGGAGGTGACTACTCCTACAATGAGCAGTTCTTC

V gene: TRBV2
CDR3 length: 14
clone size: -
J gene: TRBJ2-5
D gene: TRBD2
CDR3 protein: CASSLERGGETQYF
CDR3 DNA: TGTGCCAGCAGTCTCGAGCGGGGGGGGGAGACCCAGTACTTC

V gene: TRBV6-5
CDR3 length: 14
clone size: -
J gene: TRBJ1-2
D gene: -
CDR3 protein: CASSERTSNYGYTF
CDR3 DNA: TGTGCCAGCAGTGAGAGGACAAGTAACTATGGCTACACCTTC

V gene: TRBV29-1
CDR3 length: 13
clone size: -
J gene: TRBJ2-1
D gene: -
CDR3 protein: CSAGRLVYNEQFF
CDR3 DNA: TGCAGCGCAGGAAGGCTAGTGTACAATGAGCAGTTCTTC

V gene: TRBV6-5
CDR3 length: 10
clone size: -
J gene: TRBJ1-1
D gene: -
CDR3 protein: CATVDREAFF
CDR3 DNA: TGTGCCACCGTAGACAGGGAAGCTTTCTTT

V gene: TRBV27
CDR3 length: 16
clone size: -
J gene: TRBJ2-5
D gene: -
CDR3 protein: CASSPRTTRNQETQYF
CDR3 DNA: TGTGCCAGCAGTCCACGGACAACCCGTAACCAAGAGACCCAGTACTTC

V gene: TRBV30
CDR3 length: 14
clone size: -
J gene: TRBJ2-5
D gene: TRBD2
CDR3 protein: CAWSVAGDQETQYF
CDR3 DNA: TGTGCCTGGAGTGTAGCGGGGGACCAAGAGACCCAGTACTTC

V gene: TRBV6-1
CDR3 length: 12
clone size: -
J gene: TRBJ1-2
D gene: -
CDR3 protein: CASSPVNYGYTF
CDR3 DNA: TGTGCCAGCAGTCCAGTGAACTATGGCTACACCTTC

V gene: TRBV7-9
CDR3 length: 17
clone size: -
J gene: TRBJ2-1
D gene: -
CDR3 protein: CASSSRDTGVVGNEQFF
CDR3 DNA: TGTGCCAGCAGCTCGCGGGACACCGGAGTGGTAGGCAATGAGCAGTTCTTC

V gene: TRBV6-5
CDR3 length: 15
clone size: -
J gene: TRBJ2-6
D gene: -
CDR3 protein: CASRNHGWGANVLTF
CDR3 DNA: TGTGCCAGCAGGAACCACGGGTGGGGGGCCAACGTCCTGACTTTC

V gene: TRBV5-4
CDR3 length: 14
clone size: -
J gene: TRBJ2-3
D gene: TRBD2
CDR3 protein: CASSGDYSTDTQYF
CDR3 DNA: TGTGCCAGCAGCGGGGACTATTCCACAGATACGCAGTATTTT

V gene: TRBV15
CDR3 length: 15
clone size: -
J gene: TRBJ2-5
D gene: TRBD2
CDR3 protein: CATSRRLALQETQYF
CDR3 DNA: TGTGCCACCAGCAGAAGACTAGCGCTCCAAGAGACCCAGTACTTC

V gene: TRBV7-6
CDR3 length: 16
clone size: few
J gene: TRBJ2-3
D gene: TRBD2
CDR3 protein: CASSSSLGRGVDTQYF
CDR3 DNA: TGTGCCAGCAGCTCGTCGCTTGGGCGGGGGGTAGATACGCAGTATTTT

V gene: TRBV9
CDR3 length: 15
clone size: once
J gene: TRBJ2-2
D gene: -
CDR3 protein: CASSVGGLSTGELFF
CDR3 DNA: TGTGCCAGCAGCGTAGGCGGGCTCTCCACCGGGGAGCTGTTTTTT

V gene: TRBV6-6
CDR3 length: 15
clone size: -
J gene: TRBJ2-1
D gene: TRBD2
CDR3 protein: CASSSSGGRGNEQFF
CDR3 DNA: TGTGCCAGCAGTTCAAGCGGGGGGCGGGGCAATGAGCAGTTCTTC

V gene: TRBV15
CDR3 length: 15
clone size: -
J gene: TRBJ2-7
D gene: TRBD2
CDR3 protein: CATSRDPGAGDEQYF
CDR3 DNA: TGTGCCACCAGCAGAGATCCCGGGGCGGGGGACGAGCAGTACTTC